Following are 26 T cell receptor beta chains from one sample sequenced in a study of blood T cell repertoires in COVID-19. Sequencing was performed with immunoSEQ multiplex PCR; in TCRdb, only in-frame clones are kept and a portion is missing. The profile shows some 250,000 clones, around 87% of them singletons. Sequencing was performed on peripheral blood. The receptors derive from a young woman who had recovered from COVID-19.

Turning to this clone: The junction differs from germline at one of its ends, possibly a read error. This chain uses TRBV2 with TRBJ1-5; D unclear. CDR1 is SNHLY and CDR2 is FYNNEI in the germline V gene. This CDR3 has 14 amino acids. DNA of the CDR3: TGTGCCAGCAGTGAATGCTATAGCATTCAGCCCCAGCATTTT. Residues: CASSECYSIQPQHF.

This chain joins TRBV7-8 and TRBJ2-2; D unresolved. Germline values: CDR1 SGHVS, CDR2 FQNEAQ. V was clipped by 4 bases and J by 2 bases, with 14 bases between them. The CDR3 extends over 16 amino acids. CDR3 amino acids: CASSYQVLANTGELFF. The CDR3 nucleotides read TGTGCCAGCAGCTACCAAGTATTGGCTAACACCGGGGAGCTGTTTTTT.

The CDR3 region is CASSVSGVARNYGYTF. DNA of the CDR3: TGTGCCAGCAGCGTATCGGGGGTGGCTCGGAACTATGGCTACACCTTC. This chain uses TRBV9 with TRBJ1-2; possibly TRBD1 for D (5 bases). CDR1 is SGDLS and CDR2 is YYNGEE in the germline V gene. The CDR3 is 16 residues long. V lost 1 base to trimming and J lost 2 bases, with 15 bases between them.

V usage is TRBV19 and J usage is TRBJ1-2, with D perhaps TRBD1 (6 bases). CDR3 size: 13 residues. The germline V gene has CDR1 LNHDA and CDR2 SQIVND (reference sequence). V gave up 3 bases and J gave up 4 bases, with 9 bases separating them. The CDR3 spells CASSITGLYGYTF. CDR3 sequence (DNA): TGTGCCAGTAGTATCACAGGGCTCTATGGCTACACCTTC.

This clone was seen more than once but under ten times. The chain employs TRBV5-6 and TRBJ2-7, with 8 bases that match TRBD2. The J segment lost 3 bases and the V segment lost 0 bases, leaving 8 bases of the junction unmatched. The CDR3 has 16 amino acids. Germline loops: CDR1 SGHDT, CDR2 YYEEEE. In nucleotides, the CDR3 is TGTGCCAGCAGCTTGGTGGGGGGACTAGGGAACTACGAGCAGTACTTC. Translated, it gives CASSLVGGLGNYEQYF.

CDR3 nucleotide sequence: TGTGCCAGCAGTGGTTCCCGCTACGAGCAGTACTTC. Its translation is CASSGSRYEQYF. The chain links TRBV2 to TRBJ2-7; D is unclear. CDR3 length: 12 amino acids. The V gene lost 4 bases and the J gene lost 3 bases, with 7 bases spanning the gap. Germline V gene lookup returns CDR1 SNHLY and CDR2 FYNNEI.

The CDR3 is CASSFGGPGETQYF. In DNA form, the CDR3 reads TGTGCCAGCAGCTTCGGGGGGCCGGGGGAGACCCAGTACTTC. The chain combines TRBV11-3 with TRBJ2-5; D may be TRBD2 (7 bases). V lost 3 bases to trimming and J lost 5 bases, with 13 bases between them. The CDR3 extends over 14 amino acids. Germline CDR1 reads SGHNT; CDR2 reads YENEEA.

This sequence joins TRBV29-1 and TRBJ2-1, with 10 nucleotides matching TRBD2. J was trimmed by 7 bases and V by 3 bases; bases with no gene match: 9. From germline, CDR1 is SQVTM and CDR2 ANQGSEA. The CDR3 contains 15 residues. DNA for the CDR3: TGCAGCGTTGAGTGGGCTAGCGGGGGTGGGAATGAGCAGTTCTTC. Encoded protein: CSVEWASGGGNEQFF.

This clone was seen only once. The V gene is TRBV13, the J gene TRBJ1-2; no clear D gene. The V gene lost 2 bases and the J gene lost 0 bases, with 10 bases spanning the gap. The CDR3 loop spans 15 amino acids. In germline, CDR1 is PRHDT, CDR2 FYEKMQ (reference sequence). The CDR3 DNA reads as TGTGCCAGCAGCTTACTAACGGGAGCTAACTATGGCTACACCTTC. Protein sequence: CASSLLTGANYGYTF.

V usage is TRBV3-1 (or the pseudogene TRBV3-2) and J usage is TRBJ2-4; a possible D gene is TRBD1 (6 bases). Per the germline V gene, CDR1 is LGHDT and CDR2 is YNNKEL (reference sequence). V shed 4 bases and J shed 1 base, with 14 bases lying between them. This CDR3 has 16 amino acids. CDR3 nucleotides: TGTGCCAGCAGCCCAGGAGGTAGGGGGGCCAAAAACATTCAGTACTTC. It is translated as CASSPGGRGAKNIQYF.

This chain joins TRBV5-1 and TRBJ2-3, with 13 bases fitting TRBD2. This CDR3 region has 17 residues. Per the germline V gene, CDR1 is SGHRS and CDR2 is YFSETQ. V gave up 0 bases and J gave up 2 bases; unmatched junction bases: 3. The CDR3 DNA is TGCGCCAGCAGCTTGGCCGGGACTAGCGGGGCCACAGATACGCAGTATTTT. It codes for CASSLAGTSGATDTQYF.

The chain couples TRBV19 to TRBJ1-6; D is unresolved. This CDR3 is 14 amino acids long. Deletions cut 3 bases from V and 8 bases from J, with 11 bases between. Germline V gives CDR1 LNHDA, CDR2 SQIVND (reference sequence). The DNA for the CDR3 is TGTGCCAGTAGTATGGTAGGGAGGGATTCACCCCTCCACTTT. It is translated as CASSMVGRDSPLHF.

The genes are TRBV6-5 and TRBJ2-2, with D tentatively TRBD1 (5 bases). Deletions cut 0 bases from V and 7 bases from J, with 12 bases between. The CDR3 loop spans 15 amino acids. Per the germline V gene, CDR1 is MNHEY and CDR2 is SVGAGI. The CDR3 nucleotides are TGTGCCAGCAGTTACTCGACAGCTGGAAACGGGGAGCTGTTTTTT. It is translated as CASSYSTAGNGELFF.

The chain recombines TRBV6-2 or TRBV6-3 with TRBJ2-2; 7 bases align to TRBD1. Germline trimming cut 5 bases from V and 2 bases from J; bases unmatched to any gene: 14. Germline-derived CDR1 and CDR2 are MNHEY and SVGEGT. This CDR3 has 18 residues. CDR3 region: CASSGPGQPTQNTGELFF. For the CDR3, the DNA is TGTGCCAGCAGTGGCCCGGGACAGCCAACGCAAAACACCGGGGAGCTGTTTTTT.

This sequence joins TRBV6-5 and TRBJ2-7, with D possibly being TRBD1 (6 bases). The V gene's germline CDR1 is MNHEY and CDR2 SVGAGI. The V and J ends lost 7 bases and 3 bases respectively, with 13 bases between them. The CDR3 runs to 13 residues. CDR3 residues: CASTSNRVYEQYF. CDR3 coding DNA: TGTGCCAGCACCTCAAACAGGGTCTACGAGCAGTACTTC.

This chain uses TRBV5-1 with TRBJ1-2; 9 positions agree with TRBD1. CDR1 is SGHRS and CDR2 is YFSETQ in the germline V gene. The CDR3 sequence is 13 residues long. The trim removed 4 bases at V and 9 bases at J, leaving 7 bases unmatched. CDR3 sequence (DNA): TGCGCCAGCAGCGGTGGACAGGGGTTTAGCTACACCTTC. Amino acid sequence: CASSGGQGFSYTF.

This clone was detected only once. The chain couples TRBV27 to TRBJ2-1; TRBD2 matches 14 bases. Unmatched junction bases numbered 5, after V lost 5 bases and J lost 8 bases. The CDR3 loop spans 15 amino acids. Germline lookup yields CDR1 MNHEY and CDR2 SMNVEV (reference sequence). DNA for the CDR3: TGTGCCAGCAGTCTGACTAGCGGGGGGGCTTATGAGCAGTTCTTC. Its translation: CASSLTSGGAYEQFF.

This rearrangement joins TRBV13 to TRBJ2-1, with unresolved D. Trimming shortened V by 3 bases and J by 9 bases, and 15 bases separated the two germline ends. CDR1 PRHDT and CDR2 FYEKMQ come from the germline V gene (reference sequence). This CDR3 comprises 14 residues. The CDR3 is CASSFISSALEQFF. The CDR3 coding sequence is TGTGCCAGCAGCTTCATTTCTTCAGCGCTTGAGCAGTTCTTC.

The J gene is TRBJ2-3, the V gene TRBV5-1; a possible D gene is TRBD1 (6 bases). V gave up 4 bases and J gave up 5 bases, with 11 bases separating them. Per the germline V gene, CDR1 is SGHRS and CDR2 is YFSETQ. This CDR3 is built from 13 residues. The CDR3 loop reads CASSVWGRDTQYF. In nucleotides, the CDR3 is TGCGCCAGCAGCGTGTGGGGGCGAGATACGCAGTATTTT.

V usage is TRBV3-1 (or the pseudogene TRBV3-2) and J usage is TRBJ2-1; D perhaps matches TRBD2 (5 bases). The germline V and J ends were trimmed by 2 bases and 5 bases, with 16 bases remaining between them. The germline V gene has CDR1 LGHDT and CDR2 YNNKEL (reference sequence). The CDR3 extends over 16 amino acids. The CDR3 is CASSQKVYSGNNEQFF. The CDR3 DNA follows: TGTGCCAGCAGCCAAAAGGTGTATTCGGGAAACAATGAGCAGTTCTTC.

The chain joins TRBV7-6 to TRBJ2-7, with a weak D call TRBD2 (6 bases). The CDR3 spans 15 residues. Germline V gene data show CDR1 as SGHVS and CDR2 as FNYEAQ. The V and J ends lost 5 bases and 0 bases respectively, with 14 bases between them. The CDR3 sequence: CASSNRDSGSYEQYF. The CDR3 DNA reads as TGTGCCAGCAGCAACCGGGACTCCGGCTCCTACGAGCAGTACTTC.

This clone was counted once. The V and J genes are TRBV18 and TRBJ1-5; D unresolved. V was clipped by 3 bases and J by 5 bases, with 8 bases between them. The CDR3 loop spans 13 amino acids. Per germline, CDR1 KGHSH and CDR2 LQKENI. The CDR3 here is CASSPMGDQPQHF. The CDR3 bases are TGTGCCAGCTCACCGATGGGCGATCAGCCCCAGCATTTT. Complete variable domain (other parts from reference TRBV18 and TRBJ1-5): NAGVMQNPRHLVRRRGQEARLRCSPMKGHSHVYWYRQLPEEGLKFMVYLQKENIIDESGMPKERFSAEFPKEGPSILRIQQVVRGDSAAYFCASSPMGDQPQHFGDGTRLSIL.

The chain couples TRBV19 to TRBJ1-2; TRBD1 is a possible D gene (5 bases). Germline CDR1 LNHDA, CDR2 SQIVND (reference sequence). The CDR3 is 15 residues long. With 3 bases removed from V and 3 bases from J, the gap between germline ends came to 14 bases. CDR3 nucleotide sequence: TGTGCCAGTAGTATTTCTACAGGAGTGTACTATGGCTACACCTTC. Amino acid sequence: CASSISTGVYYGYTF.

The genes are TRBV30 and TRBJ2-1; 7 bases fit TRBD2. Germline trimming cut 0 bases from V and 0 bases from J; bases unmatched to any gene: 2. The CDR3 totals 15 residues. Looked up from germline, CDR1 is GTSNPN and CDR2 is SVGIG (reference sequence). CDR3 in amino acids: CAWSVGGSSYNEQFF. Written as DNA, the CDR3 is TGTGCCTGGAGTGTAGGCGGGAGCTCCTACAATGAGCAGTTCTTC.

The chain couples TRBV5-1 to TRBJ2-5; 10 nucleotides match TRBD1. The V segment lost 4 bases and the J segment 5 bases; nucleotides outside the gene matches: 8. CDR3 size: 15 residues. CDR1 is SGHRS, CDR2 YFSETQ, per germline. CDR3 residues: CASSAGTGEGETQYF. The CDR3 DNA is TGCGCCAGCAGCGCCGGGACAGGGGAGGGGGAGACCCAGTACTTC.

V usage is TRBV2 and J usage is TRBJ2-7, with TRBD1 matching 10 bases. V lost 7 bases and J lost 2; bases outside the gene matches: 5. Germline V lookup: CDR1 SNHLY, CDR2 FYNNEI. There are 14 residues in the CDR3. CDR3 protein: CASTRQGATYEQYF. In DNA form, the CDR3 reads TGTGCCAGCACCAGACAGGGGGCAACCTACGAGCAGTACTTC.